The 28 T cell receptor beta chains in this list originate from one sample, sequenced in a study of blood T cell repertoires in COVID-19. Method: immunoSEQ multiplex PCR; TCRdb's copy keeps in-frame clones and lacks some. The data contain 60,000 to 70,000 clones, almost 85% of them singletons. Sequenced: peripheral blood. These receptors were taken from a man between 50 and 59 years old with acute or convalescent COVID-19.

The chain employs TRBV3-1 (or the pseudogene TRBV3-2) and TRBJ1-5; D unresolved. The CDR3 is 13 amino acids. V was cut by 4 bases and J by 4 bases, with 8 bases left in between. Per germline, CDR1 LGHDT and CDR2 YNNKEL (reference sequence). The CDR3 is CASSLTENQPQHF. The CDR3 bases are TGTGCCAGCAGCCTAACAGAAAATCAGCCCCAGCATTTT.

The genes are TRBV11-2 and TRBJ2-5; 9 nucleotides agree with TRBD1. The junction had 8 bases not matched to a gene; V was cut back by 6 bases and J by 6 bases. Germline V CDR1 and CDR2: SGHAT, FQNNGV. CDR3 length equals 14 residues. The CDR3 DNA is TGTGCCAGCAGTTCTACAGGGGGCGTGAAGACCCAGTACTTC. Protein: CASSSTGGVKTQYF.

The chain couples TRBV7-6 to TRBJ2-3, with D possibly TRBD2 on 5 matching bases. V dropped 2 bases and J dropped 0 bases, with 18 bases sitting between them. CDR3 length: 18 residues. The V gene's germline CDR1 is SGHVS and CDR2 FNYEAQ. The CDR3 coding sequence is TGTGCCAGCAGCTTATCGCCCGGGGTGGGGAAAAGCACAGATACGCAGTATTTT. It translates to CASSLSPGVGKSTDTQYF.

The rearrangement links TRBV5-1 to TRBJ1-4, with 7 bases matching TRBD1. Germline lookup yields CDR1 SGHRS and CDR2 YFSETQ. The CDR3 extends over 14 amino acids. V lost 4 bases, J lost 3 bases, and 3 bases stayed unmatched. DNA for the CDR3: TGCGCCAGCAGCCCGGGACAGCCTAATGAAAAACTGTTTTTT. Translating gives CASSPGQPNEKLFF.

V gene TRBV7-2 combines with J gene TRBJ1-1, with D perhaps TRBD1 (5 bases). Germline CDR1 SGHTA, CDR2 FQGNSA. This CDR3 comprises 14 residues. V lost 4 bases to trimming and J lost 3 bases, with 12 bases between them. CDR3 DNA sequence: TGTGCCAGCAGCTGGGGAGGGGTCGACACTGAAGCTTTCTTT. Protein: CASSWGGVDTEAFF.

This clone was picked up one time. The rearrangement uses TRBV29-1 and TRBJ2-7; TRBD1 is a possible D gene (5 bases). This CDR3 spans 14 amino acids. Germline CDR1 and CDR2: SQVTM and ANQGSEA. Trimming cost V 5 bases and J 2 bases, with 16 bases left between them. Here the CDR3 DNA reads TGCAGCGTTCTGGGTGAAGGGGTTACCTACGAGCAGTACTTC. Translated, it gives CSVLGEGVTYEQYF.

The CDR3 sequence: CASSRNRDSEAFF. The DNA for the CDR3 is TGTGCCAGCAGTCGGAACCGGGACAGTGAAGCTTTCTTT. The chain combines TRBV6-5 with TRBJ1-1, with 7 bases lining up with TRBD1. V lost 5 bases, J lost 7 bases, and 7 bases stayed unmatched. This CDR3 contains 13 residues. CDR1 MNHEY and CDR2 SVGAGI come from the germline V gene.

The chain employs TRBV7-3 and TRBJ1-1; weak D call: TRBD1 (6 bases). Germline V CDR1 and CDR2: SGHTA, FQGTGA. Trimming removed 4 bases at V and 6 bases at J, with 12 bases between. The CDR3 runs 13 residues. CDR3 bases: TGTGCCAGCAGCTACACGACAGGTTCTGAAGCTTTCTTT. This encodes CASSYTTGSEAFF.

The J gene is TRBJ2-2, the V gene TRBV11-3; 7 nucleotides agree with TRBD2. This CDR3 contains 16 residues. J was trimmed by 0 bases and V by 3 bases; bases with no gene match: 4. The germline gives CDR1 SGHNT, CDR2 YENEEA. CDR3 nucleotide sequence: TGTGCCAGCAGCTTCGCGGGAGCGTCGAACACCGGGGAGCTGTTTTTT. The encoded protein is CASSFAGASNTGELFF.

The chain uses TRBV5-1 and TRBJ2-1; the match to TRBD1 covers 8 bases. The CDR3 has 16 amino acids. Trimming removed 0 bases from V and 2 bases from J; junction bases left unmatched: 4. Germline V gene lookup returns CDR1 SGHRS and CDR2 YFSETQ. The CDR3 loop is CASSLGTGWPYNEQFF. Written as DNA, the CDR3 is TGCGCCAGCAGCTTGGGGACAGGGTGGCCCTACAATGAGCAGTTCTTC. The whole variable domain, remainder taken from reference TRBV5-1 and TRBJ2-1, is KAGVTQTPRYLIKTRGQQVTLSCSPISGHRSVSWYQQTPGQGLQFLFEYFSETQRNKGNFPGRFSGRQFSNSRSEMNVSTLELGDSALYLCASSLGTGWPYNEQFFGPGTRLTVL.

This clone was observed a handful of times. The chain links TRBV10-1 to TRBJ2-7, with D possibly TRBD1 on 6 matching bases. The CDR3 sequence is 14 residues long. The V and J ends lost 2 bases and 6 bases respectively, with 14 bases between them. Looked up from germline, CDR1 is WNHNN and CDR2 is SYGVQD (reference sequence). The chain's CDR3 is CASSEPQQGSEQYF. The CDR3 nucleotides read TGCGCCAGCAGTGAGCCCCAACAGGGTAGCGAGCAGTACTTC.

The chain uses TRBV2 and TRBJ1-5; D is undetermined. This CDR3 is 12 amino acids long. V shed 6 bases and J shed 2 bases, with 5 bases lying between them. Per germline, CDR1 SNHLY and CDR2 FYNNEI. The CDR3 DNA reads as TGTGCCAGCAGGGCGGGCAATCAGCCCCAGCATTTT. This translates into CASRAGNQPQHF.

The chain carries TRBV29-1 and TRBJ1-1, with a tentative D call TRBD1 (5 bases). Germline CDR1 is SQVTM and CDR2 is ANQGSEA. This CDR3 has 13 residues. Trimming shortened V by 1 base and J by 1 base, and 7 bases separated the two germline ends. The CDR3 region has the DNA TGCAGCGTTGAAGGGGGCTCGAACACTGAAGCTTTCTTT. Amino acid sequence: CSVEGGSNTEAFF.

This chain uses TRBV2 with TRBJ1-2, with D perhaps matching TRBD1 (5 bases). V gave up 6 bases and J gave up 0 bases, with 5 bases separating them. Germline V gene data show CDR1 as SNHLY and CDR2 as FYNNEI. The CDR3 extends over 12 amino acids. This CDR3 reads CASSRANYGYTF. Written as DNA, the CDR3 is TGTGCCAGCAGCAGGGCTAACTATGGCTACACCTTC.

Here the CDR3 reads CASSNVRAHSPLHF. DNA for the CDR3: TGTGCCAGCAGTAACGTCAGGGCACATTCACCCCTCCACTTT. The chain employs TRBV2 and TRBJ1-6, with a weak D call TRBD1 (5 bases). CDR1 SNHLY and CDR2 FYNNEI come from the germline V gene. V was cut by 5 bases and J by 8 bases, with 13 bases left in between. The CDR3 totals 14 residues.

The chain combines TRBV10-3 with TRBJ1-1, with 8 bases identical to TRBD1. Germline V gene data show CDR1 as ENHRY and CDR2 as SYGVKD. This CDR3 is built from 13 residues. With 4 bases clipped from V and 4 bases from J, the junction kept 2 bases outside the gene matches. DNA for the CDR3: TGTGCCATCAGTGTACAGGGGGGCACTGAAGCTTTCTTT. Translation gives CAISVQGGTEAFF.

In DNA form, the CDR3 reads TGTGCCAGCACTCTAGCTCTACGCAAGCAGTTCTTC. Protein: CASTLALRKQFF. The chain links TRBV2 to TRBJ2-1; the D gene is possibly TRBD2 (5 bases). Germline V gives CDR1 SNHLY, CDR2 FYNNEI. This CDR3 is built from 12 residues. Between the trimmed V and J ends, which lost 7 bases and 11 bases, there was a span of 15 bases.

This clone appeared a single time. The chain recombines TRBV2 with TRBJ1-1; the D gene is possibly TRBD1 (5 bases). V was cut by 3 bases and J by 2 bases, with 10 bases left in between. CDR1 SNHLY and CDR2 FYNNEI come from the germline V gene. This CDR3 comprises 14 residues. CDR3 sequence reads: CASSDFGGNTEAFF. The DNA for the CDR3 is TGTGCCAGCAGTGACTTCGGGGGAAACACTGAAGCTTTCTTT.

This clone was counted between two and nine times. The V and J genes are TRBV5-4 and TRBJ2-1; 10 bases match TRBD1. The CDR3 has 15 amino acids. Losses at the gene ends were 0 bases for V and 12 bases for J; bases not matched to a gene: 9. Germline CDR1 is SGHNT and CDR2 is YYREEE (reference sequence). The CDR3 bases are TGTGCCAGCAGCTTGGAGACAGGGGGCGCGTTAATGCAGTTCTTC. It codes for CASSLETGGALMQFF. Drawing the rest from reference TRBV5-4 and TRBJ2-1, the complete variable domain is ETGVTQSPTHLIKTRGQQVTLRCSSQSGHNTVSWYQQALGQGPQFIFQYYREEENGRGNFPPRFSGLQFPNYSSELNVNALELDDSALYLCASSLETGGALMQFFGPGTRLTVL.

The V gene is TRBV5-1, the J gene TRBJ2-7; D not certain. The germline V and J ends were trimmed by 4 bases and 4 bases, with 15 bases remaining between them. Germline loops: CDR1 SGHRS, CDR2 YFSETQ. The CDR3 extends over 14 amino acids. In nucleotides, the CDR3 is TGCGCCAGCAGCCCCGAGACATATTTATACGAGCAGTACGTC. It specifies CASSPETYLYEQYV.

The rearrangement joins TRBV4-1 to TRBJ1-1, with D tentatively TRBD1 (5 bases). Germline V gene sequence: CDR1 MGHRA, CDR2 YSYEKL. The V end lost 4 bases, the J end lost 6 bases, and 18 bases lay between the germline ends. This CDR3 spans 15 amino acids. CDR3 loop: CASSPTRWTLSEAFF. CDR3 sequence (DNA): TGCGCCAGCAGCCCGACGCGATGGACACTCTCTGAAGCTTTCTTT.

In DNA form, the CDR3 reads TGTGCCATCGGACTAGCCACTGAGCAGTTCTTC. It is translated as CAIGLATEQFF. This sequence joins TRBV10-3 and TRBJ2-1; 8 bases agree with TRBD2. The CDR3 has 11 amino acids. Looked up from germline, CDR1 is ENHRY and CDR2 is SYGVKD. Trimming at V came to 8 bases and at J to 9 bases, leaving 3 bases not matched to a gene.

This clone was detected a few times. The CDR3 DNA sequence: TGTGCCAGTGTTCCGACAGGGGTGGGCTATGGCTACACCTTC. It specifies CASVPTGVGYGYTF. J is TRBJ1-2 and V is TRBV2, with TRBD1 matching over 8 bases. With V trimmed by 9 bases and J by 4 bases, 10 bases remained unmatched. This CDR3 has 14 residues. CDR1 SNHLY and CDR2 FYNNEI come from the germline V gene.

The V call is TRBV5-1, the J call TRBJ2-3; TRBD2 might be the D (6 bases). The CDR3 spans 15 residues. V was trimmed by 4 bases and J by 0 bases, leaving 12 bases between them. The germline V gene encodes CDR1 SGHRS and CDR2 YFSETQ. The CDR3 bases are TGCGCCAGCAGCCGGACTAAGCCTAGCACAGATACGCAGTATTTT. It yields the protein CASSRTKPSTDTQYF.

The chain employs TRBV3-1 (or the pseudogene TRBV3-2) and TRBJ1-2; no firm D call. Germline lookup yields CDR1 LGHDT and CDR2 YNNKEL (reference sequence). This CDR3 comprises 18 residues. The V end lost 0 bases, the J end lost 0 bases, and 17 bases lay between the germline ends. The CDR3 protein is CASSQDLGFGVANYGYTF. The CDR3 DNA is TGTGCCAGCAGCCAAGATCTCGGTTTTGGAGTCGCTAACTATGGCTACACCTTC.

The chain uses TRBV9 and TRBJ2-7; no clear D. Germline V CDR1 and CDR2: SGDLS, YYNGEE. The germline V and J ends were trimmed by 1 base and 7 bases, with 18 bases remaining between them. The CDR3 loop spans 15 amino acids. The CDR3 region is CASSVTEEPLGEQYF. CDR3 sequence (DNA): TGTGCCAGCAGCGTAACCGAGGAACCTTTGGGTGAGCAGTACTTC.

The J gene is TRBJ2-1, the V gene TRBV11-2, with D possibly matching TRBD2 (5 bases). The CDR3 has 14 amino acids. Germline V gene data show CDR1 as SGHAT and CDR2 as FQNNGV. Trimming took off 0 bases at V and 9 bases at J, with 12 bases between the two ends. The CDR3: CASSLDQGGIEQFF. As DNA, the CDR3 is TGTGCCAGCAGCTTAGATCAAGGAGGCATTGAGCAGTTCTTC.

V gene TRBV10-2 combines with J gene TRBJ2-3; D ambiguous. Per germline, CDR1 WSHSY and CDR2 SAAADI. With 4 bases removed from V and 6 bases from J, the gap between germline ends came to 8 bases. The CDR3 consists of 12 residues. This CDR3 is CASSGSGDTQYF. CDR3 in DNA: TGCGCCAGCAGTGGATCCGGGGATACGCAGTATTTT.